The present entry profiles one T cell receptor (beta chain) with its context. In its sample, this clone was seen a few times. Its antigen remains unidentified. The record has no base qualities; no much larger clone is one base away. These data belong to a study of blood T cell repertoires in COVID-19 (dated by TCRdb to 2018 to 2021). As for the study more broadly: Samples covering the acute and convalescent phases of COVID-19 were provided by collaborators in the United States, Italy and Spain. The material from the prospective study consisted of cDNA or gDNA derived from T cells, B-cell-depleted T cells, or PBMCs. Deeply sampled blood TCRbeta repertoires from subjects exposed to, actively infected with, or recovered from COVID-19 were included in the dataset. The repertoires were made available in a free public database intended to serve as a resource for research on the immune response to SARS-CoV-2. Samples came from the ongoing ImmuneRACE study (first 160 participants) plus 1,254 subjects from 6 global collaborators. Nearly every sample came with metadata listing a de-identified subject ID, COVID-19 status, age in years and sex. Where HLA class I and class II types were available, the types were taken from metadata supplied by the sample provider, not from assay-based typing.

Collaborating institutions collected whole blood in K2EDTA tubes following their own protocols. For TCRbeta analysis, collaborators shipped samples as frozen whole blood, isolated PBMCs, or DNA extracted from either of those sample types. Trimming removed 4 bases from V and 4 bases from J, leaving 7 bases between the germline ends. Counted from cysteine to phenylalanine, this CDR3 has 11 amino acids. The CDR3 DNA has 33 bases and is translated from base 1. CDR1 and CDR2 are drawn from the germline V gene (reference sequence): DFQATT, SNEGSKA. TCRbeta CDR3 regions were amplified from genomic DNA using the immunoSEQ Assay, a bias-controlled multiplex PCR. In the original analysis: Nucleated cell counts per sample were estimated from amplification of reference gene primers within the assay. To quantify the absolute abundance of each unique TCRbeta CDR3 rearrangement, sequence reads were collapsed and filtered. Productive Simpson clonality was computed per sample as the square root of Simpson's diversity index over productive rearrangements. The clones in this table, taken by TCRdb from immuneACCESS, are in-frame only. Not every clone is retained; where verified, under half of the shortfall comes from an unresolved V gene, and the cause of the rest is unknown. D and trimming come from the DNA, and the V and J calls and clone size come from that table. This sample holds around 120,000 clones; over 60% were observed only once. The top ten hold around 4.1% of the sample.

General findings and caveats noted by the study authors: How much clinical and demographic metadata was included differed by source and by participant, and the metadata was provided uncurated.

Sequencing input: peripheral blood. This sequence was found in a woman of 80 years or more with acute or convalescent COVID-19. The chain couples TRBV20-1 to TRBJ2-5, with no D gene named confidently. The CDR3 reads CSAKSVETQYF. Here is the DNA: TGCAGTGCTAAAAGCGTAGAGACCCAGTACTTC.